This TCR beta chain was recorded in a study of Graves' ophthalmopathy and Graves' hyperthyroidism. General study findings and limits: The model reached approximately 70% sensitivity and around 72% specificity for predicting ophthalmopathy progression. Most thyroid clonotypes expanded beyond 0.001 frequency were also found in blood.

RNA transcripts served as template for amplifying TCR beta CDR3 sequences. HTBI primers were employed in first-round RT-PCR, then a second-round multiplex PCR followed. Each CDR3 protein gets one entry after TCRdb re-called the multiplex PCR reads with MiXCR. The top ten clones hold about 9.4% of a sample with about 500,000 distinct CDR3 sequences, about an eighth of them seen once. CDR3 length equals 18 residues. The V gene end was trimmed by 2 bases and the J gene end by 0 bases; junction bases not matched to a gene: 13. Germline-derived CDR1 and CDR2 are SGHTA and FQGNSA. Presentation of ophthalmopathy in the donors involved moderate-to-severe activity, CAS ≥3, NOSPECS ≥4 and a duration under 3 months. Someone took the PBMCs out of 10 ml of fresh peripheral blood. This clonotype was seen many times. The target antigen is unknown.

The sample consisted of blood. The chain links TRBV7-2 to TRBJ2-7; TRBD1 aligns across 7 bases. The receptor comes from a woman in her twenties or thirties with Graves' ophthalmopathy. CDR3 sequence reads: CASSLLRDRYSSSYEQYF. The CDR3, as DNA: TGTGCCAGCAGCTTACTTCGGGACAGATATTCTAGCTCCTACGAGCAGTACTTC.